Listed below are T cell receptor beta chains from one sample, sequenced in a study of blood T cell repertoires in COVID-19. TCRdb keeps only in-frame clones here, not all; method: immunoSEQ multiplex PCR. The sample includes some 180,000 clones, about 86% of them seen just once. What was sequenced was PBMCs or T cells enriched from blood (not recorded which). These TCRs come from a woman in her thirties or forties in a cohort exposed to, infected with or recovered from COVID-19 (not recorded which). The CDR3 runs from the conserved cysteine through the conserved F or W. The order of the fields is clone size, J gene, D gene, V gene, CDR3 DNA, CDR3 protein. D genes are given only for firm matches. Expanded clones are given a class, and other clones once, few, many or no size at all.

.	TRBJ2-1	TRBD2	TRBV24-1	TGTGCCACCAGTGAAAAAAGGACTAGCGGGGGTTACAATGAGCAGTTCTTC	CATSEKRTSGGYNEQFF
.	TRBJ2-3	.	TRBV19	TGTGCCAGTATCGGCACAGATACGCAGTATTTT	CASIGTDTQYF
once	TRBJ1-2	.	TRBV6-2/TRBV6-3	TGTGCCAGCAGTTACTCCCTCCGGGGGGGTGGCTACACCTTC	CASSYSLRGGGYTF
.	TRBJ2-1	.	TRBV7-8	TGTGCCAGCAGTCAGCCTACACAGGGCGTCTATGAGCAGTTCTTC	CASSQPTQGVYEQFF
.	TRBJ1-1	.	TRBV5-5	TGTGCCAGCAGCCCCGACCCGGGGTATGGTGCAGCTTTCTTT	CASSPDPGYGAAFF
.	TRBJ1-1	.	TRBV30	TGTGCCTGGAAGCAGGAGGGAACTGAAGCTTTCTTT	CAWKQEGTEAFF
.	TRBJ1-1	TRBD1	TRBV7-8	TGTGCCAGCAGAGACAGGGTCTCCTCTCGTCGGGGCACTGAAGCTTTCTTT	CASRDRVSSRRGTEAFF
.	TRBJ2-7	.	TRBV7-9	TGTGCCAGCAGCCCTGGACAATTCTACGAGCAGTACTTC	CASSPGQFYEQYF
.	TRBJ2-5	TRBD1	TRBV5-1	TGCGCCAGCAGCGACTCCCGGGACAGGGGGTTTGGGGCCCAGTACTTC	CASSDSRDRGFGAQYF
few	TRBJ1-5	TRBD1	TRBV5-1	TGCGCCAGCAGCGCGACAGGGGGCGGCAATCAGCCCCAGCATTTT	CASSATGGGNQPQHF
.	TRBJ2-1	TRBD2	TRBV7-2	TGTGCCAGCAGCCGGACTAGCGGGATACCCCACGGTGAGCAGTTCTTC	CASSRTSGIPHGEQFF
.	TRBJ1-2	.	TRBV4-3	TGCGCCAGCAGCCAAGATACAAAGGGGCGCGGCTATGGCTACACCTTC	CASSQDTKGRGYGYTF
.	TRBJ2-2	.	TRBV6-5	TGTGCCAGCAGGTCAGGGGTGAACACCGGGGAGCTGTTTTTT	CASRSGVNTGELFF
.	TRBJ2-7	TRBD1	TRBV4-1	TGCGCCAGCAGCCAAGCGCGCGGGACAGGGTCCTACGAGCAGTACTTC	CASSQARGTGSYEQYF
.	TRBJ2-3	TRBD2	TRBV9	TGTGCCAGCAGCGTAGGTATCCTAGCGGGAGGGCCAGATACGCAGTATTTT	CASSVGILAGGPDTQYF
.	TRBJ2-5	TRBD2	TRBV7-6	TGTGCCAGCAGCCGGGGGGGCGCAGGGGTGGAGACCCAGTACTTC	CASSRGGAGVETQYF
.	TRBJ2-5	TRBD2	TRBV25-1	TGTGCCAGCAGTTCTACCAGAGCGGGAGCCGTCAGGGAGACCCAGTACTTC	CASSSTRAGAVRETQYF
.	TRBJ1-4	.	TRBV18	TGTGCCAGCTCACCCCGACAGCAGTTCACCTATAATGAAAAACTGTTTTTT	CASSPRQQFTYNEKLFF
.	TRBJ2-7	.	TRBV15	TGTGCCACCAGCAGAGACTCTGCCTCCCGGGACGAGCAGTACTTC	CATSRDSASRDEQYF
.	TRBJ1-2	.	TRBV10-3	TGTGCCATCAGTGAGTCTGGCAGGAACTATGGCTACACCTTC	CAISESGRNYGYTF
.	TRBJ2-7	.	TRBV27	TGTGCCAGCAGTTTTTCCAGGACATACGAGCAGTACTTC	CASSFSRTYEQYF
.	TRBJ2-7	TRBD2	TRBV3-1/TRBV3-2	TGTGCCAGCAGCCCTTTCAGGGGGACTAGCGGGATCTACGAGCAGTACTTC	CASSPFRGTSGIYEQYF
.	TRBJ2-1	.	TRBV30	TGTGCCTGGAGTGTCGGACACGTCGATGAGCAGTTCTTC	CAWSVGHVDEQFF
.	TRBJ2-1	TRBD2	TRBV11-2	TGTGCCAGCAGCATCCGGACTAGCGGGACTCTCTCCTACAATGAGCAGTTCTTC	CASSIRTSGTLSYNEQFF
.	TRBJ2-7	TRBD1	TRBV12-3/TRBV12-4	TGTGCCAGCAGGGGGACAGATCGCTACGAGCAGTACTTC	CASRGTDRYEQYF
.	TRBJ2-1	TRBD2	TRBV11-2	TGTGCCAGCAGCTTTCTGGGACTAGCGGGAGCGCCTAACAATGAGCAGTTCTTC	CASSFLGLAGAPNNEQFF
.	TRBJ2-1	TRBD1	TRBV6-5	TGTGCCAGCAAGACAGGGATTAGCTCCTACAATGAGCAGTTCTTC	CASKTGISSYNEQFF
.	TRBJ1-2	TRBD1	TRBV4-1	TGCGCCAGCAGCCAAAGCCACGGAGACAGGGCTAACTATGGCTACACCTTC	CASSQSHGDRANYGYTF
.	TRBJ2-3	.	TRBV27	TGTGCCAGCAGTTTTTTGGGGCCAGATACGCAGTATTTT	CASSFLGPDTQYF
.	TRBJ1-1	TRBD1	TRBV5-6	TGTGCCAGCAGTCGAGGACAGGGTCCTGAAGCTTTCTTT	CASSRGQGPEAFF
.	TRBJ1-1	TRBD1	TRBV6-5	TGTGCCAGCAGTTACCCGGGACAGGGGAGCACTGAAGCTTTCTTT	CASSYPGQGSTEAFF
.	TRBJ2-1	TRBD2	TRBV7-2	TGTGCCAGCAGCTCTATTGGGCGGGAGGGCACGGATTATGAGCAGTTCTTC	CASSSIGREGTDYEQFF
.	TRBJ2-5	.	TRBV2	TGTGCCAGCAGTGTAGAGACTGAACAAGAGACCCAGTACTTC	CASSVETEQETQYF
many	TRBJ1-2	TRBD1	TRBV10-3	TGTGCCATCAGTGACGGGACAGGGCAAGGTGGCTACACCTTC	CAISDGTGQGGYTF
.	TRBJ2-7	TRBD1	TRBV2	TGTGCCAGCAGAAGAGGGACAGACTACGAGCAGTACTTC	CASRRGTDYEQYF
.	TRBJ2-5	.	TRBV5-4	TGTGCCAGCGGGGGGTCCCAAGAGACCCAGTACTTC	CASGGSQETQYF
.	TRBJ2-7	.	TRBV15	TGTGCCACCGGGAAGGGGCTGACCTACGAGCAGTACTTC	CATGKGLTYEQYF
.	TRBJ2-7	TRBD1	TRBV7-9	TGTGCCAGCAGCAACTTCGACAGGGAGTACGAGCAGTACTTC	CASSNFDREYEQYF
.	TRBJ2-1	TRBD2	TRBV3-1/TRBV3-2	TGTGCCAGCAGCCAAGTGGGGTGTAGCGGGAGGGCCTACAATGAGCAGTTCTTC	CASSQVGCSGRAYNEQFF
.	TRBJ1-2	TRBD1	TRBV18	TGTGCCAGCTCAAGGGACAGCTCATCCATTAACTATGGCTACACCTTC	CASSRDSSSINYGYTF
.	TRBJ2-7	.	TRBV11-2	TGTGCCAGCAGCTTAGGAACGGGGTCGGGCTACGAGCAGTACTTC	CASSLGTGSGYEQYF
.	TRBJ2-2	.	TRBV27	TGTGCCAGCAGTTTATCGCCACTAACCGGGGAGCTGTTTTTT	CASSLSPLTGELFF